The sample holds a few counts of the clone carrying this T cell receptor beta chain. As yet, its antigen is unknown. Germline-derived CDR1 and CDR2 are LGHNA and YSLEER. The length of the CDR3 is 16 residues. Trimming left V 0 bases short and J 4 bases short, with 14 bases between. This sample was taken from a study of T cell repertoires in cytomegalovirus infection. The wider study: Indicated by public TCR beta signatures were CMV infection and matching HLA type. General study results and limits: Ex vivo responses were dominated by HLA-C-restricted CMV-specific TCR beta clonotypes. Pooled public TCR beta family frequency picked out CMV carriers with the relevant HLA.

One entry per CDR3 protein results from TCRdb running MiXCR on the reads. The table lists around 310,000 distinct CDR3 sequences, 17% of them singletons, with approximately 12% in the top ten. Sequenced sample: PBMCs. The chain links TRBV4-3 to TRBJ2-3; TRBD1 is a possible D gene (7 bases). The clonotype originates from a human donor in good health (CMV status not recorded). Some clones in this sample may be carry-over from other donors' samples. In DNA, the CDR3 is TGCGCCAGCAGCCAAGATTGGGCCAGGGGGGCAGATACGCAGTATTTT. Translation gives CASSQDWARGADTQYF.